This entry concerns a single T cell receptor beta chain. The data derive from a study of CD8 T cells in Susac syndrome. It was with random hexamers that roughly 0.45 to 1 ug RNA was reverse transcribed. Amplification of TCR beta CDR3 was carried out by immunoSEQ multiplex PCR, which covered 54 Vbeta and 13 Jbeta segments. TCRdb processed the immunoSEQ multiplex PCR reads anew with MiXCR; each CDR3 protein has one entry. The table includes around 120,000 distinct CDR3 sequences, roughly 94% detected once. CDR1 is DFQATT and CDR2 is SNEGSKA in the germline V gene (reference sequence). V lost 0 bases to trimming and J lost 6 bases, with 11 bases between them. The CDR3 has 13 residues. In blood CD8+ and CD4+ T cells, TCR beta underwent sequencing. The patients who served as multiple sclerosis controls were treatment-naive and had stable or active relapsing-remitting disease that fulfilled the revised McDonald criteria. Negative isolation was used for CD8+ and CD4+ T cells and FACS enrichment for TEMRA cells.

The chain uses TRBV20-1 and TRBJ1-2; TRBD1 might be the D (5 bases). The sequenced material came from CD4+ T cells from PBMCs. The origin of this receptor is a human donor with multiple sclerosis. Here the CDR3 reads CSARDGGINGYTF. DNA for the CDR3: TGCAGTGCTAGAGACGGGGGGATCAATGGCTACACCTTC.